The entry below gives a single TCR beta chain sequence along with its context. Measured with immunoSEQ multiplex PCR; TCRdb has only the in-frame clones, and not every one. The sample records 65,000 to 80,000 clones, around nine tenths being singletons. This entry belongs to a study of T cell changes during pregnancy in multiple sclerosis. Germline-derived CDR1 and CDR2 are SGHNT and YYREEE (reference sequence). This CDR3 contains 13 residues. V lost 1 base to trimming and J lost 4 bases, with 9 bases between them. The origin of this receptor is a female donor with multiple sclerosis, enrolled in a pregnancy study. The specimen comprised peripheral blood, sampled in the third trimester of pregnancy. The rearrangement joins TRBV5-4 to TRBJ2-7, with D possibly being TRBD1 (5 bases). The CDR3 DNA follows: TGTGCCAGCAGCTTGCCAGGGAAATACGAGCAGTACTTC. Translated, it gives CASSLPGKYEQYF.